The entry below gives a single TCR beta chain sequence along with its context. This entry belongs to a study of blood T cell repertoires in COVID-19. Study-wide background: From the United States, Italy and Spain came samples of acute and convalescent COVID-19. Nucleic acid was either cDNA or gDNA, and it came from T cells, B-cell-depleted T cells, or PBMCs.

Authors' data handling: Amplified reference gene primers provided the basis for estimating nucleated cell counts. The repertoire was sequenced with immunoSEQ multiplex PCR; TCRdb's copy has only in-frame clones and lacks some. Clone size and the V and J calls come from that table; the DNA yielded D and trimming. The sample has roughly 310,000 clones; roughly 88% are singletons. CDR3 length: 15 residues. The germline V and J ends were trimmed by 2 bases and 4 bases, with 14 bases remaining between them. Germline V gene sequence: CDR1 SGHTA, CDR2 FQGNSA. The sequence was obtained from a woman aged 45-59 years with active or convalescent COVID-19. The rearrangement links TRBV7-2 to TRBJ1-1; D is uncertain. Sequenced sample: peripheral blood. CDR3 coding DNA: TGTGCCAGCAGCTTACATAGCGTATCATCCACTGAAGCTTTCTTT. This translates into CASSLHSVSSTEAFF.